The 16 T cell receptor beta chains given below trace back to one sample, sequenced in a study of T cells after posttransplantation cyclophosphamide. Sequencing was performed with immunoSEQ multiplex PCR; in TCRdb, only in-frame clones are kept and a portion is missing. This record lists 40,000 to 55,000 clones, none seen once only, and the top ten clones contain roughly 2.2%. Sequenced input: PBMCs. The receptors derive from a man between 40 and 49 years old in good health, CMV-negative, and a related stem cell transplant donor.

This clone was counted at least ten times. At the DNA level, this CDR3 is encoded by other sequences in the same sample as well. This sequence joins TRBV6-5 and TRBJ1-1, with no clear D. Deletions cut 0 bases from V and 4 bases from J, with 3 bases between. Germline-derived CDR1 and CDR2 are MNHEY and SVGAGI. The CDR3 is 12 amino acids. Here the CDR3 reads CASSYSRTEAFF. The CDR3 DNA is TGTGCCAGCAGTTACTCGCGCACTGAAGCTTTCTTT.

In its sample, this clone was seen a few times. This sequence joins TRBV11-2 and TRBJ2-5, with TRBD1 as a possible D gene (5 bases). The J call is in doubt because the DNA end fits TRBJ2-7 better. Germline loops: CDR1 SGHAT, CDR2 FQNNGV. This CDR3 contains 19 residues. The DNA of the CDR3 is TGTGCCAGCAGCTTAGCTAATCGTACGTCTCTCAGGGCCTCTTACGAGCAGTACTTC. Protein product: CASSLANRTSLRASYEQYF.

Ten or more counts support this clone. The chain joins TRBV9 to TRBJ2-7, with D perhaps TRBD1 (5 bases). V lost 6 bases, J lost 2 bases, and 18 bases lay in between. The CDR3 extends over 15 amino acids. Germline V CDR1 and CDR2: SGDLS, YYNGEE. The CDR3 DNA is TGTGCCAGCACCCCCAGGGCGGAGATCGCCTACGAGCAGTACTTC. Protein sequence: CASTPRAEIAYEQYF.

This clone was observed at least ten times. The chain is built from TRBV7-2 and TRBJ2-2; the match to TRBD2 covers 7 bases. The CDR3 is 16 residues long. Losses at the gene ends were 3 bases for V and 1 base for J; bases not matched to a gene: 5. CDR1 is SGHTA and CDR2 is FQGNSA in the germline V gene. CDR3 nucleotide sequence: TGTGCCAGCAGCTTCTTGGGAGGGATGAACACCGGGGAGCTGTTTTTT. The encoded protein is CASSFLGGMNTGELFF.

There are a few counts of this clone. The CDR3 DNA reads TGTGCCAGCAGTACAGGGCTAGCGGGAGGTCTTGAGCAGTTCTTC. It yields the protein CASSTGLAGGLEQFF. The V gene is TRBV2, the J gene TRBJ2-1; 11 nucleotides agree with TRBD2. V dropped 5 bases and J dropped 9; count of bases not matched to a gene: 9. CDR1 SNHLY and CDR2 FYNNEI come from the germline V gene. This CDR3 has 15 residues.

This clone was seen ten or more times. The rearrangement links TRBV19 to TRBJ1-1, with D tentatively TRBD1 (5 bases). The ends were cut back, 3 bases at V and 2 bases at J, with 7 bases in the middle. The CDR3 consists of 13 residues. Germline lookup yields CDR1 LNHDA and CDR2 SQIVND (reference sequence). CDR3 coding DNA: TGTGCCAGTAGTATTCAGGGCAACACTGAAGCTTTCTTT. Translating it yields CASSIQGNTEAFF.

This clone was found many times. The chain joins TRBV6-5 to TRBJ1-2, with D possibly being TRBD1 (5 bases). The germline V gene encodes CDR1 MNHEY and CDR2 SVGAGI. Trimming removed 7 bases from V and 8 bases from J, with 20 bases in between. CDR3 length: 14 amino acids. CDR3 DNA sequence: TGTGCCAGCACCAAAAACGGGGGAGGAGGGGGCTACACCTTC. Translated, it gives CASTKNGGGGGYTF.

This clone occurred many times. The chain joins TRBV7-8 to TRBJ1-1; 7 bases align to TRBD1. The trim removed 0 bases at V and 5 bases at J, leaving 6 bases unmatched. CDR3 length: 15 amino acids. The germline V gene encodes CDR1 SGHVS and CDR2 FQNEAQ. CDR3 amino acids: CASSLAPPRGTEAFF. DNA for the CDR3: TGTGCCAGCAGCTTAGCCCCCCCCAGGGGGACTGAAGCTTTCTTT.

This clone was counted ten times or more. The chain employs TRBV27 and TRBJ1-2, with a weak D call TRBD1 (5 bases). Looked up from germline, CDR1 is MNHEY and CDR2 is SMNVEV (reference sequence). This CDR3 contains 14 residues. Between the trimmed V and J ends, which lost 2 bases and 6 bases, there was a span of 13 bases. The CDR3 nucleotides read TGTGCCAGCAGTTTAAGGCTGGCAGGGAATGGCTACACCTTC. Encoded protein: CASSLRLAGNGYTF.

This clone was seen many times. V usage is TRBV27 and J usage is TRBJ2-3; the match to TRBD2 covers 13 bases. Germline-derived CDR1 and CDR2 are MNHEY and SMNVEV (reference sequence). This CDR3 has 15 amino acids. V shed 0 bases and J 11 bases; nucleotides not matched to a gene: 5. The CDR3 reads CASSLSGLAGAGQYF. CDR3 bases: TGTGCCAGCAGTTTATCTGGACTAGCGGGAGCGGGGCAGTATTTT.

This clone showed up many times. The V gene is TRBV7-8, the J gene TRBJ2-1; 11 positions agree with TRBD2. This CDR3 region has 15 residues. Per germline, CDR1 SGHVS and CDR2 FQNEAQ. V gave up 4 bases and J gave up 9 bases; unmatched junction bases: 8. The DNA of the CDR3 is TGTGCCAGCAGCTGGAGTAGCGGGAGGGACGCTGAGCAGTTCTTC. Amino acid sequence: CASSWSSGRDAEQFF.

This clone appeared many times. The chain employs TRBV14 and TRBJ2-3; D ambiguous. This CDR3 spans 16 amino acids. V shed 4 bases and J shed 4 bases, with 18 bases lying between them. Per the germline V gene, CDR1 is SGHDN and CDR2 is FVKESK. In DNA form, the CDR3 reads TGTGCCAGCAGCCTAGAACCCTATTTTCTCCCAGATACGCAGTATTTT. Translated: CASSLEPYFLPDTQYF. Full variable domain (outside the CDR3, taken from reference TRBV14 and TRBJ2-3): EAGVTQFPSHSVIEKGQTVTLRCDPISGHDNLYWYRRVMGKEIKFLLHFVKESKQDESGMPNNRFLAERTGGTYSTLKVQPAELEDSGVYFCASSLEPYFLPDTQYFGPGTRLTVL.

At least ten counts were recorded for this clone. V is TRBV7-2 and J is TRBJ2-3; TRBD2 might be the D (5 bases). Germline V CDR1 and CDR2: SGHTA, FQGNSA. The CDR3 extends over 14 amino acids. Between the trimmed V and J ends, which lost 2 bases and 2 bases, there was a span of 8 bases. Here the CDR3 reads CASSLNGITDTQYF. In nucleotides, the CDR3 is TGTGCCAGCAGCTTAAACGGGATCACAGATACGCAGTATTTT.

V gene TRBV6-1 combines with J gene TRBJ2-1; D is uncertain. There are 14 residues in the CDR3. The germline V and J ends were trimmed by 6 bases and 8 bases, with 17 bases remaining between them. The germline CDR1 and CDR2 sequences are MNHNS and SASEGT. The CDR3 DNA sequence: TGTGCCAGCAGCCTCGACTTTGCGGTAGATGAGCAGTTCTTC. Its protein product is CASSLDFAVDEQFF.

This clone was recorded at least ten times. V gene TRBV5-1 combines with J gene TRBJ1-5; D gene ambiguous. Germline V lookup: CDR1 SGHRS, CDR2 YFSETQ. The germline V and J ends were trimmed by 0 bases and 7 bases, with 11 bases remaining between them. The CDR3 is 14 residues long. CDR3 in amino acids: CASSLEVGGQPQHF. In nucleotides, the CDR3 is TGCGCCAGCAGCTTGGAGGTCGGCGGACAGCCCCAGCATTTT.

The genes are TRBV11-2 and TRBJ2-5; 7 nucleotides match TRBD1. The DNA end is a closer match to TRBJ2-7, so the J assignment may be wrong. Germline V gives CDR1 SGHAT, CDR2 FQNNGV. The CDR3 is 15 amino acids. The CDR3 sequence is CASSLVGDRSYEQYF. The CDR3, as DNA: TGTGCCAGCAGCTTAGTAGGGGACAGATCCTACGAGCAGTACTTC.